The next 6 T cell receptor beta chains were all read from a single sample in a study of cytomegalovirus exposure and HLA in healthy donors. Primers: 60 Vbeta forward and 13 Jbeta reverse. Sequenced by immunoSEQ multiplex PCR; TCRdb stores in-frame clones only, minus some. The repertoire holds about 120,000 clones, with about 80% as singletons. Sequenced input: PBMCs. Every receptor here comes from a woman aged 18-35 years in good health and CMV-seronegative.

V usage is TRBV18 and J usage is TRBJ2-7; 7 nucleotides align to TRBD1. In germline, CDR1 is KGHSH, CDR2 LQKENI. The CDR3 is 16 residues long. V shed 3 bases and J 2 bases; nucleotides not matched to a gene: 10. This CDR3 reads CASSPPPGTATYEQYF. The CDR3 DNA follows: TGTGCCAGCTCACCCCCTCCCGGGACAGCGACCTACGAGCAGTACTTC.

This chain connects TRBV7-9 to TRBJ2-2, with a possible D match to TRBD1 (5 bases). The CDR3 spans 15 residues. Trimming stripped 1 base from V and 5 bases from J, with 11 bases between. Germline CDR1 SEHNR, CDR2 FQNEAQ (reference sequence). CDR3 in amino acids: CASSLDKGLTGELFF. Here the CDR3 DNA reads TGTGCCAGCAGCTTAGACAAGGGGTTAACCGGGGAGCTGTTTTTT.

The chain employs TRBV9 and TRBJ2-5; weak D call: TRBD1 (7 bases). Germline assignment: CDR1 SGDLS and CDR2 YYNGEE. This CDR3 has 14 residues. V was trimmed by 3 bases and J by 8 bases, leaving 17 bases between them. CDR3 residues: CASSGGETGTTQYF. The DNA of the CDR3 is TGTGCCAGCAGCGGCGGGGAGACAGGGACAACCCAGTACTTC.

The CDR3 is CASRGGTFEQYF. The CDR3 bases are TGTGCCAGCAGGGGGGGGACGTTCGAGCAGTACTTC. The chain carries TRBV2 and TRBJ2-7; 7 bases fit TRBD2. The CDR3 has 12 amino acids. Losses at the gene ends were 6 bases for V and 6 bases for J; bases not matched to a gene: 5. The germline V gene has CDR1 SNHLY and CDR2 FYNNEI.

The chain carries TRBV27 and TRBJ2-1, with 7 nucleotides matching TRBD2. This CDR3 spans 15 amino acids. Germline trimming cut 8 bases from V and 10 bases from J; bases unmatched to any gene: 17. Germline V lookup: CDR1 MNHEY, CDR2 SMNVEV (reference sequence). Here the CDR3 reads CASRPNQRGRGEQFF. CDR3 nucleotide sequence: TGTGCCAGCCGACCAAACCAGCGGGGTCGAGGGGAGCAGTTCTTC.

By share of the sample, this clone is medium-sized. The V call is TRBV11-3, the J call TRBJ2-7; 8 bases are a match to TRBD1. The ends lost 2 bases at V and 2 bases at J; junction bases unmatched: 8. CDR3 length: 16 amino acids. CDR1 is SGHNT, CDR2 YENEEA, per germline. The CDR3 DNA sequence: TGTGCCAGCAGCTTATCGACAGGGGCACCCCCCTACGAGCAGTACTTC. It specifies CASSLSTGAPPYEQYF.